The clone carrying this T cell receptor (beta chain) was detected only once. The CDR3 loop spans 14 amino acids. The J segment lost 5 bases and the V segment lost 5 bases, leaving 4 bases of the junction unmatched. Germline values: CDR1 SEHNR, CDR2 FQNEAQ (reference sequence). In the original processing: Estimated nucleated cell counts came from reference gene primer amplification. Method: immunoSEQ multiplex PCR; TCRdb's copy keeps in-frame clones and lacks some. That table gives V, J and clone size, and the DNA gave D and trimming. This table has over 250,000 clones, roughly 85% appearing once. This sample was included in a study of blood T cell repertoires in COVID-19.

The sequenced sample was peripheral blood. The chain couples TRBV7-9 to TRBJ1-4; 8 bases are shared with TRBD1. This sequence originates from a human donor in a cohort sampled during active COVID-19. CDR3 DNA sequence: TGTGCCAGCAGCACCCACAGGGGGAATGAAAAACTGTTTTTT. Translated, it gives CASSTHRGNEKLFF.